This note documents a single TCR beta chain sequence. This sample is part of a study of blood T cell repertoires in COVID-19. Study summary: Donors in the United States, Italy and Spain gave samples during acute or convalescent COVID-19. In each case, the material was cDNA or gDNA derived from T cells, B-cell-depleted T cells, or PBMCs.

V was shortened by 0 bases and J by 7 bases, with 15 bases between the two germline ends. This CDR3 is 15 amino acids long. Looked up from germline, CDR1 is MNHEY and CDR2 is SMNVEV (reference sequence). Patients of the Seattle cohort, enrolled during active infection, were followed longitudinally. The method was immunoSEQ multiplex PCR; TCRdb's version includes in-frame clones alone and lacks a portion of them. The sample shows fewer than 300,000 clones, roughly nine tenths of them seen only once. The V gene is TRBV27, the J gene TRBJ1-1; no definite D call. This receptor was identified in a woman under 40 with COVID-19, enrolled during active disease. What was sequenced was peripheral blood. This CDR3 reads CASSLSYNFLIEAFF. The DNA for the CDR3 is TGTGCCAGCAGTTTATCCTATAACTTCCTAATTGAAGCTTTCTTT.